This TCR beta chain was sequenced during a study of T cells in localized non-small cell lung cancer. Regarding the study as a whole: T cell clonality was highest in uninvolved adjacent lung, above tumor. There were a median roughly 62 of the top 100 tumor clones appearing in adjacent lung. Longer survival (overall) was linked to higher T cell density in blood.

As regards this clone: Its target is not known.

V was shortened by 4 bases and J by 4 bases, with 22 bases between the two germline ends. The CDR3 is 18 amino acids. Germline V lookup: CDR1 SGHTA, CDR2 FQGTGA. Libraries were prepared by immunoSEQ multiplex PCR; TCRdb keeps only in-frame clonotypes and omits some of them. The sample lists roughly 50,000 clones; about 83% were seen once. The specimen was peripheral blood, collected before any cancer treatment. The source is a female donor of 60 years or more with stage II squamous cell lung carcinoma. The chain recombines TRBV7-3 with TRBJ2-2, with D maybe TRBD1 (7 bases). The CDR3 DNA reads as TGTGCCAGCAGCTCCTCCCGAGGGGGCGGGGCCCTCACCGGGGAGCTGTTTTTT. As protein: CASSSSRGGGALTGELFF.